The table lists the clone carrying this TCR beta chain with a few counts. This specimen comes from a study of CD8+ T cells in alopecia areata. Treatment described: oral pan-JAK inhibitor, 5-10 mg twice daily. The V gene end was trimmed by 1 base and the J gene end by 4 bases; junction bases not matched to a gene: 7. CDR1 is SQVTM and CDR2 is ANQGSEA in the germline V gene. CDR3 length: 15 residues. Reverse transcription of extracted RNA yielded cDNA, which provided the sequencing template. The table came from immunoSEQ multiplex PCR; TCRdb's copy has only in-frame clones and leaves some out. The sample includes 150,000 to 200,000 clones, less than 65% seen only once; the top ten take around 0.92%.

The receptor was isolated from a human donor with alopecia areata. The starting material was CD4+ T cells sorted from blood, obtained at week 24, from a patient treated with tofacitinib. This chain links TRBV29-1 with TRBJ2-1; 7 bases fit TRBD2. The CDR3 DNA sequence: TGCAGCGTTGAAGCCTTGGGGGGGGATTACAATGAGCAGTTCTTC. It encodes CSVEALGGDYNEQFF.